These T cell receptor beta chains were read from a single sample in a study of blood T cells in healthy people across ages. TCRdb re-called the 5' RACE reads through MiXCR, storing one row per CDR3 protein. Of about 400,000 distinct CDR3 sequences listed, approximately 47% were seen once; the top ten hold 51%. Sequences were obtained from blood. Receptors originate from a man aged 55 to 70 in good health. Both conserved end residues are part of each CDR3. The D gene is left open where the match is weak. Some rows mark clone size as missing; the rest say once, few, many or name a class of expanded clone.

CDR3nt: TGCAGCGCCCTCAGCTACACGGGGGGCTCCTACAATGAGCAGTTCTTC
CDR3aa: CSALSYTGGSYNEQFF
d_gene: TRBD2
v_gene: TRBV29-1
abundance: few
j_gene: TRBJ2-1

CDR3nt: TGTGCCAGCAGCTTAGGACAGGAATCCCACAATGAGCAGTTCTTC
CDR3aa: CASSLGQESHNEQFF
d_gene: NA
v_gene: TRBV7-8
abundance: NA
j_gene: TRBJ2-1

CDR3nt: TGTGCCAGCAGCCAATCTGGAGGCAGCTGGGGTGAGCAGTTCTTC
CDR3aa: CASSQSGGSWGEQFF
d_gene: NA
v_gene: TRBV3-1
abundance: NA
j_gene: TRBJ2-1

CDR3nt: TGTGCCAGCAGACTACGGACGGTACACTCTGGGGCCAACGTCCTGACTTTC
CDR3aa: CASRLRTVHSGANVLTF
d_gene: NA
v_gene: TRBV27
abundance: NA
j_gene: TRBJ2-6

CDR3nt: TGCAGTGCTAGAGCGGGAGGGGGGAGCTACGAGCAGTACTTC
CDR3aa: CSARAGGGSYEQYF
d_gene: TRBD2
v_gene: TRBV20-1
abundance: NA
j_gene: TRBJ2-7

CDR3nt: TGTGCCAGCAGCTCCGACAGGGAGGAGACCCAGTACTTC
CDR3aa: CASSSDREETQYF
d_gene: TRBD1
v_gene: TRBV5-6
abundance: few
j_gene: TRBJ2-5

CDR3nt: TGTGCCATCAGCCGGGACATCGACAATGAGCAGTATTTC
CDR3aa: CAISRDIDNEQYF
d_gene: NA
v_gene: TRBV10-3
abundance: NA
j_gene: TRBJ2-1

CDR3nt: TGCAGTGCTAGCGCCGGGACAGGGGGGAACACTGAAGCTTTCTTT
CDR3aa: CSASAGTGGNTEAFF
d_gene: TRBD1
v_gene: TRBV20-1
abundance: NA
j_gene: TRBJ1-1

CDR3nt: TGCAGTGCTAGCCCCGGGACACTGAACACTGAAGCTTTCTTT
CDR3aa: CSASPGTLNTEAFF
d_gene: NA
v_gene: TRBV20-1
abundance: NA
j_gene: TRBJ1-1

CDR3nt: TGCGCCAGCAGTGGGGTGACAGGGGGTCGGAGGACTGAAGCTTTCTTT
CDR3aa: CASSGVTGGRRTEAFF
d_gene: TRBD1
v_gene: TRBV10-2
abundance: NA
j_gene: TRBJ1-1

CDR3nt: TGTGCCAGCAGCCCGGACAGGACTCTCGACGAGCAGTACTTC
CDR3aa: CASSPDRTLDEQYF
d_gene: TRBD1
v_gene: TRBV27
abundance: NA
j_gene: TRBJ2-7

CDR3nt: TGTGCCAGCAGTAAGCACGGGGATAGCGGGTATCCCTACGAGCAGTACTTC
CDR3aa: CASSKHGDSGYPYEQYF
d_gene: TRBD2
v_gene: TRBV28
abundance: once
j_gene: TRBJ2-7

CDR3nt: TGCAGTGCTACCGGGACTAGCGGGACCTACGAGCAGTACTTC
CDR3aa: CSATGTSGTYEQYF
d_gene: TRBD2
v_gene: TRBV20-1
abundance: NA
j_gene: TRBJ2-7

CDR3nt: TGTGCCAGCAGTCCCGCAGGCAATGAGCAGTTCTTC
CDR3aa: CASSPAGNEQFF
d_gene: NA
v_gene: TRBV11-2
abundance: NA
j_gene: TRBJ2-1

CDR3nt: TGTGCCACCAGCAGTGGCCAGATCACAGATACGCAGTATTTT
CDR3aa: CATSSGQITDTQYF
d_gene: NA
v_gene: TRBV15
abundance: NA
j_gene: TRBJ2-3

CDR3nt: TGTGCCAGCAGCTTAGGGCGACTAGCGGAATACAATGAGCAGTACTTC
CDR3aa: CASSLGRLAEYNEQYF
d_gene: TRBD2
v_gene: TRBV7-2
abundance: few
j_gene: TRBJ2-7

CDR3nt: TGTGCCAGCAGCTTCGAACATTGGGGGACCCAGTACTTC
CDR3aa: CASSFEHWGTQYF
d_gene: NA
v_gene: TRBV7-2
abundance: NA
j_gene: TRBJ2-5

CDR3nt: TGTGCCAGCACCTACTGGGGGGCAGCCCTTGGGGAGCAGTTCTTC
CDR3aa: CASTYWGAALGEQFF
d_gene: NA
v_gene: TRBV6-2/TRBV6-3
abundance: few
j_gene: TRBJ2-1

CDR3nt: TGTGCCAGCAGCGGATACGGGAGGGTAGGGTCTGGGGCCAACGTCCTGACTTTC
CDR3aa: CASSGYGRVGSGANVLTF
d_gene: TRBD2
v_gene: TRBV7-2
abundance: few
j_gene: TRBJ2-6

CDR3nt: TGCGCCAGCAGCCAAACGACAGGGTTGGGGGAGCAGTACTTC
CDR3aa: CASSQTTGLGEQYF
d_gene: TRBD1
v_gene: TRBV4-1
abundance: many
j_gene: TRBJ2-7

CDR3nt: TGTGCCAGCAGCTTAGGGTTGGCAGGGCCGTACAATGAGCAGTTCTTC
CDR3aa: CASSLGLAGPYNEQFF
d_gene: NA
v_gene: TRBV7-3
abundance: once
j_gene: TRBJ2-1

CDR3nt: TGTGCCAGCAGTTTGACCGGGACAGGGCGGTTCGAGCAGTACTTC
CDR3aa: CASSLTGTGRFEQYF
d_gene: TRBD1
v_gene: TRBV12-3/TRBV12-4
abundance: NA
j_gene: TRBJ2-7

CDR3nt: TGCAGCGCTGCGGGGGCCGCCAAAAACATTCAGTACTTC
CDR3aa: CSAAGAAKNIQYF
d_gene: NA
v_gene: TRBV29-1
abundance: few
j_gene: TRBJ2-4

CDR3nt: TGCGCCAGCAGCTTGCGGACTAGCGGGATTGGGAATGAGCAGTTCTTC
CDR3aa: CASSLRTSGIGNEQFF
d_gene: TRBD2
v_gene: TRBV5-1
abundance: few
j_gene: TRBJ2-1

CDR3nt: TGCAGTGCTACGGACAAAACTTACGAGCAGTACTTC
CDR3aa: CSATDKTYEQYF
d_gene: NA
v_gene: TRBV20-1
abundance: NA
j_gene: TRBJ2-7

CDR3nt: TGTGCCATCAGTGACCCCTCGCTAGCGGGGGGCCTTAATGAGCAGTTCTTC
CDR3aa: CAISDPSLAGGLNEQFF
d_gene: TRBD2
v_gene: TRBV10-3
abundance: few
j_gene: TRBJ2-1

CDR3nt: TGTGCCAGCGTGGGCGGGTCCTATAATTCACCCCTCCACTTT
CDR3aa: CASVGGSYNSPLHF
d_gene: NA
v_gene: TRBV28
abundance: many
j_gene: TRBJ1-6

CDR3nt: TGCGCCAGCAGCCCCCATGGGACAGACACCGGGGAGCTGTTTTTT
CDR3aa: CASSPHGTDTGELFF
d_gene: TRBD1
v_gene: TRBV5-1
abundance: NA
j_gene: TRBJ2-2

CDR3nt: TGTGCCAGCAGAGAGGGACAGGGTGGCGAGCAGTACTTC
CDR3aa: CASREGQGGEQYF
d_gene: TRBD1
v_gene: TRBV7-9
abundance: NA
j_gene: TRBJ2-7

CDR3nt: TGCAGCACCTTGACAGGGGGATCATACAATGAGCAGTTCTTC
CDR3aa: CSTLTGGSYNEQFF
d_gene: TRBD1
v_gene: TRBV29-1
abundance: NA
j_gene: TRBJ2-1

CDR3nt: TGTGCCAGCAGCAGAAGGACAGGGTGGCACGAGCAGTACTTC
CDR3aa: CASSRRTGWHEQYF
d_gene: TRBD1
v_gene: TRBV5-6
abundance: few
j_gene: TRBJ2-7

CDR3nt: TGTGCCAGCAGCCCGGGATCGGAAGAGACCCAGTACTTC
CDR3aa: CASSPGSEETQYF
d_gene: NA
v_gene: TRBV7-3
abundance: few
j_gene: TRBJ2-5

CDR3nt: TGTGCCAGCAGCTTAGAGAGGATCCAAGAGACCCAGTACTTC
CDR3aa: CASSLERIQETQYF
d_gene: NA
v_gene: TRBV7-2
abundance: NA
j_gene: TRBJ2-5

CDR3nt: TGTGCCAGCAGCTCTCTTAGCGGGAGGGCGATTCGCACAGATACGCAGTATTTT
CDR3aa: CASSSLSGRAIRTDTQYF
d_gene: TRBD2
v_gene: TRBV7-2
abundance: NA
j_gene: TRBJ2-3

CDR3nt: TGCGCCAGCAGCTTGGATTCGCAAGCAAAAGAGACCCAGTACTTC
CDR3aa: CASSLDSQAKETQYF
d_gene: NA
v_gene: TRBV5-1
abundance: NA
j_gene: TRBJ2-5

CDR3nt: TGTGCCAGCAGCTGGGCGGCCACTAACACTGAAGCTTTCTTT
CDR3aa: CASSWAATNTEAFF
d_gene: NA
v_gene: TRBV7-9
abundance: NA
j_gene: TRBJ1-1

CDR3nt: TGTGCCATCAGGCTGACTAGCGGGGGAGATTTTAATGAGCAGTTCTTC
CDR3aa: CAIRLTSGGDFNEQFF
d_gene: TRBD2
v_gene: TRBV10-3
abundance: NA
j_gene: TRBJ2-1

CDR3nt: TGTGCCAGCAGCCGAGGCGGCGTTAGCTCCTACGAGCAGTACTTC
CDR3aa: CASSRGGVSSYEQYF
d_gene: NA
v_gene: TRBV3-1
abundance: NA
j_gene: TRBJ2-7

CDR3nt: TGTGCCAGCAGCAATGCGGGGGGGGATACGCAGTATTTT
CDR3aa: CASSNAGGDTQYF
d_gene: TRBD2
v_gene: TRBV7-6
abundance: few
j_gene: TRBJ2-3

CDR3nt: TGTGCCAGCATGACGAGCCAGTTACAAGAGACCCAGTACTTC
CDR3aa: CASMTSQLQETQYF
d_gene: NA
v_gene: TRBV12-3/TRBV12-4
abundance: many
j_gene: TRBJ2-5

CDR3nt: TGCAGCGTTGAGCCCCCGAGGAGTAGAGCGGGAGGTGCCGGGGAGCTGTTTTTT
CDR3aa: CSVEPPRSRAGGAGELFF
d_gene: TRBD2
v_gene: TRBV29-1
abundance: NA
j_gene: TRBJ2-2

CDR3nt: TGTGCCAGCAGGCAAACGGGACTAGCGGACCGGGCCTACGAGCAGTACTTC
CDR3aa: CASRQTGLADRAYEQYF
d_gene: TRBD2
v_gene: TRBV6-1
abundance: NA
j_gene: TRBJ2-7

CDR3nt: TGTGCCAGCAGTTCACAGGGGCCTAACGAGACCCAGTACTTC
CDR3aa: CASSSQGPNETQYF
d_gene: TRBD1
v_gene: TRBV28
abundance: NA
j_gene: TRBJ2-5

CDR3nt: TGCGCCAGCAGCCCGGCGCCCGGGGCAGATACGCAGTATTTT
CDR3aa: CASSPAPGADTQYF
d_gene: NA
v_gene: TRBV5-1
abundance: NA
j_gene: TRBJ2-3

CDR3nt: TGTGCCAGCAGTGGTGCAGGGCGGACAGATACGCAGTATTTT
CDR3aa: CASSGAGRTDTQYF
d_gene: NA
v_gene: TRBV6-5
abundance: NA
j_gene: TRBJ2-3

CDR3nt: TGTGCCAGCAGTTTGGGAATTACAGATACGCAGTATTTT
CDR3aa: CASSLGITDTQYF
d_gene: NA
v_gene: TRBV12-3/TRBV12-4
abundance: few
j_gene: TRBJ2-3

CDR3nt: TGTGCCACTAAGACAGACTCTGGAAACACCATATATTTT
CDR3aa: CATKTDSGNTIYF
d_gene: NA
v_gene: TRBV6-6
abundance: NA
j_gene: TRBJ1-3

CDR3nt: TGCAGTGCTCAAATAAGAGCGGGGGCCTCCTACAATGAGCAGTTCTTC
CDR3aa: CSAQIRAGASYNEQFF
d_gene: TRBD2
v_gene: TRBV20-1
abundance: NA
j_gene: TRBJ2-1

CDR3nt: TGTGCCAGCAGAGAACTAGCGGGGAGTCACAATGAGCAGTTCTTC
CDR3aa: CASRELAGSHNEQFF
d_gene: TRBD2
v_gene: TRBV12-3/TRBV12-4
abundance: medium-sized
j_gene: TRBJ2-1

CDR3nt: TGTGCCATCAGTGAGGGTCTGGTGGCAGATACGCAGTATTTT
CDR3aa: CAISEGLVADTQYF
d_gene: NA
v_gene: TRBV10-3
abundance: NA
j_gene: TRBJ2-3

CDR3nt: TGTGCCAGCAGCTTGGGGACAACTAATGAGCAGTTCTTC
CDR3aa: CASSLGTTNEQFF
d_gene: NA
v_gene: TRBV5-5
abundance: NA
j_gene: TRBJ2-1

CDR3nt: TGCAGCGTAGATAGCGGGGGCCGTAGCACAGATACGCAGTATTTT
CDR3aa: CSVDSGGRSTDTQYF
d_gene: TRBD2
v_gene: TRBV29-1
abundance: many
j_gene: TRBJ2-3

CDR3nt: TGTGCCAGCAGCTTAAGTCCCAGGGGGCAGGCCAAAAACATTCAGTACTTC
CDR3aa: CASSLSPRGQAKNIQYF
d_gene: TRBD1
v_gene: TRBV7-2
abundance: NA
j_gene: TRBJ2-4

CDR3nt: TGTGCCAGCAGCCCCGACAGAGAGATAGGAGGCGAGCAGTACTTC
CDR3aa: CASSPDREIGGEQYF
d_gene: NA
v_gene: TRBV3-1
abundance: NA
j_gene: TRBJ2-7

CDR3nt: TGTGCCAGCCTAAAGGGGACGCTCGCGTACTTC
CDR3aa: CASLKGTLAYF
d_gene: NA
v_gene: TRBV27
abundance: NA
j_gene: TRBJ2-5

CDR3nt: TGTGCCAGCAGCCTCGACTGGAGCTCCTACGGGCAGTACTTC
CDR3aa: CASSLDWSSYGQYF
d_gene: NA
v_gene: TRBV11-1
abundance: NA
j_gene: TRBJ2-7